These T cell receptor beta chains were read from a single sample in a study of blood T cell repertoires in COVID-19. Generated by immunoSEQ multiplex PCR, the TCRdb table keeps only in-frame clones and is missing some. The table lists roughly 150,000 clones, about four fifths of them singletons, with around 15% in the top ten. Sequencing input: peripheral blood. These receptors came from a human donor with acute or convalescent COVID-19. The donor label of this sample is uncertain. Both conserved end residues are part of each CDR3. Each record gives: J gene, V gene, D gene, clone size, CDR3 length, CDR3 DNA, CDR3 protein. A D gene is named only where the DNA matches it firmly. Some rows mark clone size as missing; the rest say once, few, many or name a class of expanded clone.

TRBJ1-1 TRBV7-9 NA NA 14 TGTGCCAGCAGCTTAGCGAACGGGGGCACTGAAGCTTTCTTT CASSLANGGTEAFF
TRBJ2-3 TRBV5-1 NA NA 16 TGCGCCAGCAGACCTCTGGGGCGTGGGGACACAGATACGCAGTATTTT CASRPLGRGDTDTQYF
TRBJ2-4 TRBV6-4 TRBD1 once 14 TGTGCCAGCAGTGAACAGGGGGCCGGAAACATTCAGTACTTC CASSEQGAGNIQYF
TRBJ1-1 TRBV5-1 NA NA 15 TGCGCCAGCAGCTTGGGTACAACGGGGGGTAGTGAAGCTTTCTTT CASSLGTTGGSEAFF
TRBJ1-6 TRBV10-3 TRBD1 many 12 TGTGCCATCGGACAGGATAACTCACCCCTCCACTTT CAIGQDNSPLHF
TRBJ1-1 TRBV6-6 NA NA 15 TGTGCCAGCAGTACGACAGCCTCCATGAACACTGAAGCTTTCTTT CASSTTASMNTEAFF
TRBJ1-1 TRBV18 NA NA 17 TGTGCCAGCTCACAACTAAGGAGGGAGGCTCAGAACACTGAAGCTTTCTTT CASSQLRREAQNTEAFF
TRBJ1-6 TRBV4-1 TRBD1 NA 15 TGCGCCAGCAGCCTTAGGACAGGAGATAATTCACCCCTCCACTTT CASSLRTGDNSPLHF
TRBJ1-1 TRBV10-3 TRBD1 few 13 TGTGCCATATCGACAGGGGCCAACACTGAAGCTTTCTTT CAISTGANTEAFF
TRBJ1-3 TRBV14 NA NA 16 TGTGCCAGCAGCCAAGGGGGTACAGGGAATGGAAACACCATATATTTT CASSQGGTGNGNTIYF
TRBJ2-3 TRBV10-3 TRBD1 NA 14 TGTGCCATCAGTGAACAGGGGAACACAGATACGCAGTATTTT CAISEQGNTDTQYF
TRBJ2-1 TRBV5-1 TRBD1 NA 15 TGCGCCAGCAGCTCGGGACAGGGTTCCTACAATGAGCAGTTCTTC CASSSGQGSYNEQFF
TRBJ2-7 TRBV19 TRBD1 NA 13 TGTGCCAGTAGTCCGACAGGGTCTAACGAGCAGTACTTC CASSPTGSNEQYF
TRBJ1-2 TRBV4-1 NA NA 13 TGCGCCAGCAGCCCACAGGTTAACTATGGCTACACCTTC CASSPQVNYGYTF
TRBJ1-4 TRBV12-5 NA NA 16 TGTGCTAGTGGTTTGGTACGTGCAGGGGTTAATGAAAAACTGTTTTTT CASGLVRAGVNEKLFF
TRBJ1-3 TRBV4-1 TRBD1 once 18 TGCGCCAGCAGCCAAGATACCCGAGGACAGGACTCTGGAAACACCATATATTTT CASSQDTRGQDSGNTIYF
TRBJ1-5 TRBV7-2 NA few 15 TGTGCCAGCAGCTTAACGGGGGGCAGCAATCAGCCCCAGCATTTT CASSLTGGSNQPQHF
TRBJ1-4 TRBV10-3 NA few 15 TGTGCCATCAGTGCGACCAGGGGAGATAATGAAAAACTGTTTTTT CAISATRGDNEKLFF
TRBJ2-2 TRBV3-1/TRBV3-2 TRBD2 NA 15 TGTGCCAGCAGCAACAGACTAGCGGTCACCGGGGAGCTGTTTTTT CASSNRLAVTGELFF
TRBJ1-2 TRBV7-9 NA few 12 TGTGCCAGCAGCGACGGAGGCTATGGCTACACCTTC CASSDGGYGYTF
TRBJ2-7 TRBV3-1/TRBV3-2 NA once 13 TGTGCCAGCAGCCTAGTTACGGGGTACGAGCAGTACTTC CASSLVTGYEQYF
TRBJ2-5 TRBV11-1 NA NA 12 TGTGCCAGCAGCCGCGGAGGAGAGACCCAGTACTTC CASSRGGETQYF
TRBJ2-7 TRBV30 NA NA 14 TGTGCCTGGAGGGCGCGGAGGGCTACCTACGAGCAGTACTTC CAWRARRATYEQYF
TRBJ2-3 TRBV6-5 TRBD1 NA 13 TGTGCCACATTTGAACAGGGGGCAGATACGCAGTATTTT CATFEQGADTQYF
TRBJ2-5 TRBV7-2 TRBD2 NA 15 TGTGCCAGCAGCAGTAGCGGGGGGGCCCAAGAGACCCAGTACTTC CASSSSGGAQETQYF
TRBJ2-4 TRBV5-1 TRBD2 NA 17 TGCGCCAGCAGCCAGGACCCTAGCGGGGGTGCCAAAAACATTCAGTACTTC CASSQDPSGGAKNIQYF
TRBJ1-3 TRBV30 NA NA 13 TGTGCCTGGAGTCCGGGGACTGGAAACACCATATATTTT CAWSPGTGNTIYF
TRBJ1-3 TRBV7-9 NA NA 14 TGTGCCAGCAAACGGGGAGGAGGTGGAAACACCATATATTTT CASKRGGGGNTIYF
TRBJ2-3 TRBV5-5 TRBD2 NA 18 TGTGCCAGCAGCTTGCCCAAAATAGGGGCGGGGGGCACAGATACGCAGTATTTT CASSLPKIGAGGTDTQYF
TRBJ2-3 TRBV10-3 NA NA 14 TGTGCCATCCAAGGGGGGGCCTCGGTAGATACGCAGTATTTT CAIQGGASVDTQYF
TRBJ2-1 TRBV5-1 TRBD1 NA 16 TGCGCCAGCAGCAGGACAGGGGTAGACTCCTACAATGAGCAGTTCTTC CASSRTGVDSYNEQFF
TRBJ1-5 TRBV19 TRBD1 NA 16 TGTGCCAGTAGTACCCCGGGACAGGACCCCCATCAGCCCCAGCATTTT CASSTPGQDPHQPQHF
TRBJ1-1 TRBV27 TRBD1 NA 14 TGTGCCAGCGGGTTGACAGGGCGGGTCACTGAAGCTTTCTTT CASGLTGRVTEAFF
TRBJ1-6 TRBV10-1 NA NA 14 TGCGCCAGCAGCGTTCAGGGGAATAATTCACCCCTCCACTTT CASSVQGNNSPLHF
TRBJ2-7 TRBV27 TRBD1 NA 14 TGTGCCAGCAGTGATAAGGGACAGACCGGCGAGCAGTACTTC CASSDKGQTGEQYF
TRBJ2-5 TRBV7-9 TRBD2 NA 15 TGTGCCAGCAGCTCTGGAGCGGGGGGATCGGAGACCCAGTACTTC CASSSGAGGSETQYF
TRBJ1-4 TRBV6-5 TRBD1 once 14 TGTGCCAGCAGTTCAGGACAGGCGAATGAAAAACTGTTTTTT CASSSGQANEKLFF
TRBJ1-3 TRBV5-1 TRBD1 NA 17 TGCGCCAGCAGCCTACCTCGGACAGGGGGAGGTGGAAACACCATATATTTT CASSLPRTGGGGNTIYF
TRBJ1-2 TRBV3-1/TRBV3-2 NA NA 16 TGTGCCAGCAGCCAAGATCTAGGTGCCAGGGGTGCTGGCTACACCTTC CASSQDLGARGAGYTF
TRBJ2-2 TRBV7-9 NA once 15 TGTGCCAGCAGCGCCGTCGCAGGGGTTTACGGGGAGCTGTTTTTT CASSAVAGVYGELFF
TRBJ1-2 TRBV7-2 NA NA 14 TGTGCCAGCAGCCAGAACGGGGGAAACTATGGCTACACCTTC CASSQNGGNYGYTF
TRBJ1-2 TRBV7-2 NA NA 15 TGTGCCAGCAGCTTTCGCCCACAGGGAGAGGACGGCTACACCTTC CASSFRPQGEDGYTF
TRBJ2-7 TRBV6-4 NA NA 14 TGTGCCAGCAGTGACCCCAAGGTCCCCCAGGGGCAGTACTTC CASSDPKVPQGQYF
TRBJ2-5 TRBV15 NA NA 16 TGTGCCACCAGCAGAGCTCTTGGTCCAGGGGAGGAGACCCAGTACTTC CATSRALGPGEETQYF
TRBJ2-3 TRBV13 TRBD2 NA 15 TGTGCCAGCAGCTCAGCGGGGGGGCATATAGATACGCAGTATTTT CASSSAGGHIDTQYF